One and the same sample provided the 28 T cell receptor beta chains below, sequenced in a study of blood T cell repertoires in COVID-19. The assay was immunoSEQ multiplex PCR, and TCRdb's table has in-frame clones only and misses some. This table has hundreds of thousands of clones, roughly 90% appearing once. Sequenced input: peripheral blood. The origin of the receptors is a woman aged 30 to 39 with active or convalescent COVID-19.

This chain's CDR3 is CASSDSGTGLYGYTF. CDR3 sequence (DNA): TGTGCCAGCAGTGATTCCGGTACAGGGCTCTATGGCTACACCTTC. V gene TRBV2 combines with J gene TRBJ1-2, with a tentative D call TRBD1 (6 bases). Trimming shortened V by 3 bases and J by 4 bases, and 15 bases separated the two germline ends. Germline assignment: CDR1 SNHLY and CDR2 FYNNEI. The CDR3 consists of 15 residues.

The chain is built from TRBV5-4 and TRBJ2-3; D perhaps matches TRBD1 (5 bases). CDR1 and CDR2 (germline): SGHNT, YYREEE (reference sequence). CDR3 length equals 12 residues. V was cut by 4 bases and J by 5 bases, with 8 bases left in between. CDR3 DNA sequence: TGTGCCAGCAGCCCCCAGGGAGATACGCAGTATTTT. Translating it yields CASSPQGDTQYF.

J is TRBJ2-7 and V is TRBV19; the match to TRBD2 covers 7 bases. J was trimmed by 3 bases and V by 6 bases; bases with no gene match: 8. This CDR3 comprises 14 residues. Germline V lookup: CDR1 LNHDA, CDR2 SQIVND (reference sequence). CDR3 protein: CASRPKGGLYEQYF. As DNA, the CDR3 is TGTGCCAGTAGACCCAAGGGAGGGCTCTACGAGCAGTACTTC.

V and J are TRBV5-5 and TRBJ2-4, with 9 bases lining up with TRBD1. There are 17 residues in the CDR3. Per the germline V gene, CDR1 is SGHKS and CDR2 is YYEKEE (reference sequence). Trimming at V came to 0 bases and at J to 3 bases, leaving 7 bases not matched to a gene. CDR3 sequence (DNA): TGTGCCAGCAGCTTGGGGGACAGGGCAAGACTCAAAAACATTCAGTACTTC. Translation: CASSLGDRARLKNIQYF.

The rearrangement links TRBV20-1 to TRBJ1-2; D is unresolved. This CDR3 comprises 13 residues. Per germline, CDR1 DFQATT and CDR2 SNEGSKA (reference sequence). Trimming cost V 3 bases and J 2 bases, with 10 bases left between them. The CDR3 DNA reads TGCAGTGCTAGTCGTTCCGTAAACTATGGCTACACCTTC. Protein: CSASRSVNYGYTF.

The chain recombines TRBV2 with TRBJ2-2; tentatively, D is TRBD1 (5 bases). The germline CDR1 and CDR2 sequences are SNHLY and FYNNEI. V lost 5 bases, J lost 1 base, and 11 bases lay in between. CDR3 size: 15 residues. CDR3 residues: CASSSLRGNTGELFF. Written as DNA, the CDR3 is TGTGCCAGCAGTTCATTAAGGGGGAACACCGGGGAGCTGTTTTTT.

CDR3 bases: TGTGCCAGCAGTTTAAGGGGAGGGTCCTACAATGAGCAGTTCTTC. This translates into CASSLRGGSYNEQFF. The genes are TRBV27 and TRBJ2-1; 7 bases match TRBD2. The trim removed 2 bases at V and 1 base at J, leaving 2 bases unmatched. From germline, CDR1 is MNHEY and CDR2 SMNVEV (reference sequence). This CDR3 is 15 amino acids long.

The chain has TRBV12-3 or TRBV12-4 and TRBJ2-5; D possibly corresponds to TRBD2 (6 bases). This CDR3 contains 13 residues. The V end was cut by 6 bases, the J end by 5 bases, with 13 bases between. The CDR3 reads CASRPGTLETQYF. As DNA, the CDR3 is TGTGCCAGCAGACCCGGGACTTTGGAGACCCAGTACTTC.

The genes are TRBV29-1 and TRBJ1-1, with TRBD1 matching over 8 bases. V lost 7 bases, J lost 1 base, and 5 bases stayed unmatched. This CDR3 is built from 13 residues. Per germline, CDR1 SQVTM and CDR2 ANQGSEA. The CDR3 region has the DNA TGCAGCGCCCGGGGACAGGAGAACACTGAAGCTTTCTTT. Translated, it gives CSARGQENTEAFF. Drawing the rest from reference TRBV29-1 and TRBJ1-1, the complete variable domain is SAVISQKPSRDICQRGTSLTIQCQVDSQVTMMFWYRQQPGQSLTLIATANQGSEATYESGFVIDKFPISRPNLTFSTLTVSNMSPEDSSIYLCSARGQENTEAFFGQGTRLTVV.

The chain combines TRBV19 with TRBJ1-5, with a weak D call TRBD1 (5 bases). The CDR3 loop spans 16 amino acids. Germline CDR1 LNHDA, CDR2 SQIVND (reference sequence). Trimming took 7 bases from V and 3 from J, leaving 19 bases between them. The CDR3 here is CASTSQGSTPNQPQHF. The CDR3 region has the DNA TGTGCCAGTACCTCTCAGGGCTCCACCCCCAATCAGCCCCAGCATTTT. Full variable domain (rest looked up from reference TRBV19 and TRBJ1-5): DGGITQSPKYLFRKEGQNVTLSCEQNLNHDAMYWYRQDPGQGLRLIYYSQIVNDFQKGDIAEGYSVSREKKESFPLTVTSAQKNPTAFYLCASTSQGSTPNQPQHFGDGTRLSIL.

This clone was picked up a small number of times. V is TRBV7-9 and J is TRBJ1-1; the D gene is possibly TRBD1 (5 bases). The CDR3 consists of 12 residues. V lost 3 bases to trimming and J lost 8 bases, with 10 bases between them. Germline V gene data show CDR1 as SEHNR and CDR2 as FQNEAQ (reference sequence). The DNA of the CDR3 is TGTGCCAGCAGCTTTGACAGTGGGGAAGCTTTCTTT. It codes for CASSFDSGEAFF.

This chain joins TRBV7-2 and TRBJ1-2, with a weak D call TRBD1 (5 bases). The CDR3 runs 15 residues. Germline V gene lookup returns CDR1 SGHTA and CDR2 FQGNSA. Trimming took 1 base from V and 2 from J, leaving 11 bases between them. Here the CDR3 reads CASSLESGGNYGYTF. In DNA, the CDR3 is TGTGCCAGCAGCTTAGAGTCGGGGGGAAACTATGGCTACACCTTC.

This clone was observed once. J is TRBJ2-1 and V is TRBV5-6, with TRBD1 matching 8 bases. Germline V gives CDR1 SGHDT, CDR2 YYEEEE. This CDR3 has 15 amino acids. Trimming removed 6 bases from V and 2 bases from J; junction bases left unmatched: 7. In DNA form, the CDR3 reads TGTGCCAGCACCCTTATGGACAGGGCCTACAATGAGCAGTTCTTC. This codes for CASTLMDRAYNEQFF.

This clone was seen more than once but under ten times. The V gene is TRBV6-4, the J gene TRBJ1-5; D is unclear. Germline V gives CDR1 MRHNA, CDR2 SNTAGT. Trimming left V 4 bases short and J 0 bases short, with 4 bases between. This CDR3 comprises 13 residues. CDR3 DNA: TGTGCCAGCAGTGTAGATAGCAATCAGCCCCAGCATTTT. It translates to CASSVDSNQPQHF.

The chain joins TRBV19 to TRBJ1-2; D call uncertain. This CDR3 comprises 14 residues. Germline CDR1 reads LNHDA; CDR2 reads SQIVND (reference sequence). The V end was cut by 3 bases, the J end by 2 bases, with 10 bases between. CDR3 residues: CASSIHRQNYGYTF. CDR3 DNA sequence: TGTGCCAGTAGTATTCACAGACAAAACTATGGCTACACCTTC.

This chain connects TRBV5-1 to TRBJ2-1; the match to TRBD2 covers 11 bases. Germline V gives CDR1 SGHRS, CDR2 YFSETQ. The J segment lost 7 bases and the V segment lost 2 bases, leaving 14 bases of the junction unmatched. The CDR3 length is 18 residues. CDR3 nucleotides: TGCGCCAGCAGCTTTGGTGGAATAGCGGGAGGGGAAAAGAATGAGCAGTTCTTC. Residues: CASSFGGIAGGEKNEQFF.

This CDR3 reads CASRYTRGTGETNEKLFF. The CDR3 region has the DNA TGCGCCAGCAGATACACTAGAGGGACAGGGGAAACTAATGAAAAACTGTTTTTT. The rearrangement uses TRBV4-1 and TRBJ1-4; 10 bases agree with TRBD1. Per the germline V gene, CDR1 is MGHRA and CDR2 is YSYEKL. CDR3 length equals 18 residues. The ends lost 6 bases at V and 1 base at J; junction bases unmatched: 11.

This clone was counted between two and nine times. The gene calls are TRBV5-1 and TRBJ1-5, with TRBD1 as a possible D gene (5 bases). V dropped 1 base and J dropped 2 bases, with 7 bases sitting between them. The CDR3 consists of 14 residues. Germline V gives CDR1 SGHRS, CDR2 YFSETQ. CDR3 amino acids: CASSLWGGNQPQHF. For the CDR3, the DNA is TGCGCCAGCAGCTTGTGGGGGGGCAATCAGCCCCAGCATTTT.

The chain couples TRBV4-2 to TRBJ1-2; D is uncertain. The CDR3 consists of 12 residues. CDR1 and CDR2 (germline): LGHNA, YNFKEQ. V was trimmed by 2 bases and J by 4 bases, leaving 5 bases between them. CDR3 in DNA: TGTGCCAGCAGCCAACCAGTCTATGGCTACACCTTC. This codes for CASSQPVYGYTF.

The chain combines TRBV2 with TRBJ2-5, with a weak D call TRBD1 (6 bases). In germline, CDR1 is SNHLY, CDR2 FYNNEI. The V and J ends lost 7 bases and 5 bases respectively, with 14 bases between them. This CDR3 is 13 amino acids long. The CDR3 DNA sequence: TGTGCCAGCAATGTCCAGGGGCAGGAGACCCAGTACTTC. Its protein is CASNVQGQETQYF.

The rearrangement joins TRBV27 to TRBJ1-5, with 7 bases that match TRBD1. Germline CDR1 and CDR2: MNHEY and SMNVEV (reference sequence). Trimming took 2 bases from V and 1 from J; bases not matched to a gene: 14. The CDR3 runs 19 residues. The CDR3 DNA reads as TGTGCCAGCAGTTTAGTTGCGGGAAATATACAGGGGAGCAATCAGCCCCAGCATTTT. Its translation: CASSLVAGNIQGSNQPQHF.

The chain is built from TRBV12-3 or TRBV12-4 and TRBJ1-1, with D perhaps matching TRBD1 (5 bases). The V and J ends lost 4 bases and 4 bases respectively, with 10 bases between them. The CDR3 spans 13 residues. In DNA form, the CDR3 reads TGTGCCAGCAGTTCGCTCGGGGGCACTGAAGCTTTCTTT. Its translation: CASSSLGGTEAFF.

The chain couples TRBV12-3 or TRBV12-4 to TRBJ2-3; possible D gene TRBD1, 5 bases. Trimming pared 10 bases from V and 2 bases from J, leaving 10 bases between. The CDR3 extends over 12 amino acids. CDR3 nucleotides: TGTGCCACCCAGGGCTTCACAGATACGCAGTATTTT. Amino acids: CATQGFTDTQYF.

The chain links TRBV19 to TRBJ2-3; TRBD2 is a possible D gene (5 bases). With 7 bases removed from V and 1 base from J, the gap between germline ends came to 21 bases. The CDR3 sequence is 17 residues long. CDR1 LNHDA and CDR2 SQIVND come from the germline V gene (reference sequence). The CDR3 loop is CASTSSRGISGTDTQYF. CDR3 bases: TGTGCCAGTACCTCATCCCGGGGAATTTCGGGCACAGATACGCAGTATTTT.

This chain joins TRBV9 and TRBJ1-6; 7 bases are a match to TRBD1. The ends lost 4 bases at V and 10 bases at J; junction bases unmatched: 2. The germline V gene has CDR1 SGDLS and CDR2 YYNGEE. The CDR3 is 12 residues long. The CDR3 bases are TGTGCCAGCAGCCCAGGGGGGTCACCCCTCCACTTT. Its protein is CASSPGGSPLHF.

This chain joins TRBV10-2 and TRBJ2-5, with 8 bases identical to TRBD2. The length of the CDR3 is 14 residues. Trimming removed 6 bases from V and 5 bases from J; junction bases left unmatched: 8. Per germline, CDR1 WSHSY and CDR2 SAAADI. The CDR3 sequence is CASRDSLAVETQYF. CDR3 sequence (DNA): TGCGCCAGCAGGGATTCACTAGCGGTGGAGACCCAGTACTTC.

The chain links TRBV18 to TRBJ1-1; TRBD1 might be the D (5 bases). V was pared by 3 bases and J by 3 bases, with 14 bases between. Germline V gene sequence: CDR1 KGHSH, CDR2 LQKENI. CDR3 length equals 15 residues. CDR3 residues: CASSPSLGADTEAFF. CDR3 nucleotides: TGTGCCAGCTCACCCAGTCTAGGGGCGGACACTGAAGCTTTCTTT.

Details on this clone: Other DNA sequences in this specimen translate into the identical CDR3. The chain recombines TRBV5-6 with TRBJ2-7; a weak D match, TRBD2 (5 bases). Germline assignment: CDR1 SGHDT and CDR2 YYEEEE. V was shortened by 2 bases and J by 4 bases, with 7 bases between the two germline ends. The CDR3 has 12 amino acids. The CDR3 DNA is TGTGCCAGCAGCTTACGGGGTTACGAGCAGTACTTC. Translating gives CASSLRGYEQYF.